Following are 14 T cell receptor beta chains from one sample sequenced in a study of blood T cell repertoires in COVID-19. Here immunoSEQ multiplex PCR was the method, and the copy in TCRdb shows in-frame clones only, minus some. Of about 75,000 clones in the sample, about four fifths are singletons; the top ten hold 5% to 6%. The sequenced sample consisted of peripheral blood. These receptors were collected from a woman at least 80 years old with active or convalescent COVID-19.

V usage is TRBV29-1 and J usage is TRBJ1-1; D is undetermined. Germline CDR1 reads SQVTM; CDR2 reads ANQGSEA. V lost 4 bases and J 5 bases, leaving 17 bases between the germline ends. The CDR3 totals 14 residues. The CDR3: CSVVGPTSGTEAFF. DNA for the CDR3: TGCAGCGTTGTTGGTCCGACCTCGGGGACTGAAGCTTTCTTT. The full variable domain, its missing parts supplied by reference TRBV29-1 and TRBJ1-1, is SAVISQKPSRDICQRGTSLTIQCQVDSQVTMMFWYRQQPGQSLTLIATANQGSEATYESGFVIDKFPISRPNLTFSTLTVSNMSPEDSSIYLCSVVGPTSGTEAFFGQGTRLTVV.

J is TRBJ2-2 and V is TRBV9; 10 bases are shared with TRBD1. The CDR3 covers 19 residues. The V segment lost 2 bases and the J segment 0 bases; nucleotides outside the gene matches: 10. Germline assignment: CDR1 SGDLS and CDR2 YYNGEE. DNA of the CDR3: TGTGCCAGCAGCGTCCCCTCTCGGGACAGGGGACCGAACACCGGGGAGCTGTTTTTT. Its protein is CASSVPSRDRGPNTGELFF.

This chain uses TRBV11-2 with TRBJ2-7, with 8 positions matching TRBD2. Germline V CDR1 and CDR2: SGHAT, FQNNGV. The length of the CDR3 is 12 residues. The junction had 6 bases not matched to a gene; V was cut back by 5 bases and J by 9 bases. This CDR3 is CASSAVSGAQYF. In DNA form, the CDR3 reads TGTGCCAGCAGCGCCGTTAGCGGGGCGCAGTACTTC.

The V gene is TRBV24-1, the J gene TRBJ1-5; tentatively, D is TRBD1 (6 bases). V was cut by 4 bases and J by 2 bases, with 8 bases left in between. The V gene's germline CDR1 is KGHDR and CDR2 SFDVKD. There are 14 residues in the CDR3. The CDR3 DNA reads TGTGCCACCAGTGAACAGGGAGGCAATCAGCCCCAGCATTTT. Its protein is CATSEQGGNQPQHF.

The chain carries TRBV28 and TRBJ2-7, with 9 bases lining up with TRBD1. After removal of 10 bases from V and 7 bases from J, the junction contained 8 bases not matched to a gene. Germline V gene lookup returns CDR1 MDHEN and CDR2 SYDVKM. CDR3 length: 12 residues. As DNA, the CDR3 is TGTGCCATCCGGGACAGGGTGAGAGAGCAGTACTTC. Translating gives CAIRDRVREQYF.

This clone was seen a single time. The chain is built from TRBV2 and TRBJ2-1, with 7 bases fitting TRBD1. This CDR3 is 14 amino acids long. V shed 1 base, J shed 15 bases, and the junction held 12 bases outside the gene matches. In germline, CDR1 is SNHLY, CDR2 FYNNEI. CDR3 loop: CASSEGQGGARRFF. The CDR3 bases are TGTGCCAGCAGTGAAGGACAGGGCGGCGCACGCAGGTTCTTC.

The genes are TRBV5-1 and TRBJ2-2, with D possibly matching TRBD2 (5 bases). CDR3 length: 16 residues. Germline CDR1 and CDR2: SGHRS and YFSETQ. V was pared by 2 bases and J by 0 bases, with 11 bases between. The DNA of the CDR3 is TGCGCCAGCAGCTTTTCAAACGGGGCGAACACCGGGGAGCTGTTTTTT. Its translation is CASSFSNGANTGELFF. Looking up the rest from reference TRBV5-1 and TRBJ2-2 gives the full variable domain: KAGVTQTPRYLIKTRGQQVTLSCSPISGHRSVSWYQQTPGQGLQFLFEYFSETQRNKGNFPGRFSGRQFSNSRSEMNVSTLELGDSALYLCASSFSNGANTGELFFGEGSRLTVL.

This rearrangement joins TRBV7-2 to TRBJ2-7; the match to TRBD2 covers 12 bases. J was trimmed by 6 bases and V by 1 base; bases with no gene match: 13. Germline values: CDR1 SGHTA, CDR2 FQGNSA. CDR3 length: 18 amino acids. The DNA of the CDR3 is TGTGCCAGCAGCTTAGGACCTAGCGGGGGGGCCGCATTGCGCGAGCAGTACTTC. Amino acids: CASSLGPSGGAALREQYF.

This clone turned up a few times. The V gene is TRBV14, the J gene TRBJ2-1; TRBD1 might be the D (6 bases). The CDR3 extends over 16 amino acids. V was cut by 2 bases and J by 8 bases, with 19 bases left in between. Per the germline V gene, CDR1 is SGHDN and CDR2 is FVKESK. This CDR3 is CASSQRRGRGGDEQFF. The CDR3 DNA reads as TGTGCCAGCAGCCAAAGAAGGGGTCGTGGGGGCGATGAGCAGTTCTTC. The full variable domain, rest sourced from reference TRBV14 and TRBJ2-1, is EAGVTQFPSHSVIEKGQTVTLRCDPISGHDNLYWYRRVMGKEIKFLLHFVKESKQDESGMPNNRFLAERTGGTYSTLKVQPAELEDSGVYFCASSQRRGRGGDEQFFGPGTRLTVL.

The chain carries TRBV13 and TRBJ2-1; D is undetermined. This CDR3 comprises 14 residues. V was pared by 1 base and J by 2 bases, with 6 bases between. The V gene's germline CDR1 is PRHDT and CDR2 FYEKMQ (reference sequence). The CDR3 DNA follows: TGTGCCAGCAGCTTAGCAGTAACCTACAATGAGCAGTTCTTC. Residues: CASSLAVTYNEQFF.

The rearrangement uses TRBV29-1 and TRBJ2-5, with TRBD2 matching 8 bases. CDR1 is SQVTM and CDR2 is ANQGSEA in the germline V gene. Trimming took 0 bases from V and 4 from J; bases not matched to a gene: 7. CDR3 length: 15 residues. CDR3 loop: CSVEDYPAGVETQYF. CDR3 nucleotide sequence: TGCAGCGTTGAAGATTACCCAGCGGGAGTAGAGACCCAGTACTTC.

V gene TRBV7-9 combines with J gene TRBJ2-5, with D maybe TRBD2 (5 bases). The V end lost 6 bases, the J end lost 2 bases, and 13 bases lay between the germline ends. The CDR3 is 14 amino acids. CDR1 is SEHNR, CDR2 FQNEAQ, per germline (reference sequence). The CDR3 here is CASRRGGVQETQYF. Here the CDR3 DNA reads TGTGCCAGCAGACGGGGTGGAGTTCAAGAGACCCAGTACTTC.

This clone was seen just once. The CDR3 is CASSHKKRTGGISDTQYF. CDR3 nucleotides: TGTGCCAGCAGCCATAAAAAAAGGACGGGAGGGATCTCAGATACGCAGTATTTT. This sequence joins TRBV3-1 (or the pseudogene TRBV3-2) and TRBJ2-3; 8 bases are a match to TRBD2. The CDR3 contains 18 residues. Germline V gene lookup returns CDR1 LGHDT and CDR2 YNNKEL (reference sequence). J gave up 4 bases and V 3 bases, and 15 bases lay outside the gene matches.

The chain has TRBV6-1 and TRBJ2-5; D gene ambiguous. Trimming pared 2 bases from V and 1 base from J, leaving 11 bases between. This CDR3 spans 15 amino acids. Germline V gene data show CDR1 as MNHNS and CDR2 as SASEGT. The CDR3 protein is CASSEPKLLQETQYF. CDR3 coding DNA: TGTGCCAGCAGTGAACCTAAACTCCTCCAAGAGACCCAGTACTTC.